The rows below give T cell receptor beta chains drawn from one sample of a study of graft-versus-host responses after intestinal transplantation. These TCRs' antigens remain unknown. Clones were read by immunoSEQ multiplex PCR, and TCRdb kept only the in-frame ones, dropping some. There are tens of thousands of clones in the sample; around 90% occur only once, and around 0.11% lies in the top ten. The sequenced sample was unstimulated CD4+ T cells sorted from spleen or lymph node cells, obtained before intestinal transplant. These receptors were obtained from a human donor who received an intestinal transplant. CDR3s leave out the opening cysteine and the closing phenylalanine or tryptophan.

j_gene,v_gene,len,CDR3aa
TRBJ1-1,TRBV6-6,12,ASSLQGTVTEAF
TRBJ2-1,TRBV7-7,12,ASSLGGLVDEQF
TRBJ1-1,TRBV9,12,ASSVAGGNTEAF
TRBJ1-2,TRBV5-1,13,ASSADTGGIYGYT
TRBJ2-3,TRBV9,13,ASCYAGGPTDTQY
TRBJ1-4,TRBV2,14,ASSPQGQGGNEKLF
TRBJ2-3,TRBV2,10,ASSPREDTQY
TRBJ1-6,TRBV7-3,14,ASSLRGSSYNSPLH
TRBJ1-2,TRBV6-1,11,ASSATGWGGYT
TRBJ1-1,TRBV28,9,ASSPEREAF
TRBJ1-3,TRBV5-1,15,ASSSFPNQGSGNTIY
TRBJ1-2,TRBV6-1,12,ASSEPGRGYGYT
TRBJ1-5,TRBV7-2,16,ASSLQGLTGTGIQPQH
TRBJ2-2,TRBV7-8,17,ASSLPRGGGRVGTGELF
TRBJ1-6,TRBV5-1,15,ASSPRQVSSYNSPLH
TRBJ2-2,TRBV2,9,ASSAAGELF
TRBJ2-5,TRBV6-1,15,ASSARRTLAEQETQY
TRBJ2-3,TRBV4-2,15,ASSQAAPRGSTDTQY
TRBJ2-5,TRBV6-5,13,ASSQGGTAWETQY
TRBJ1-2,TRBV5-8,16,ASSSTLPLGGTNYGYT
TRBJ2-3,TRBV5-4,16,ASSSPSGGAKGTDTQY
TRBJ1-6,TRBV9,13,ASSATGTGNSPLH
TRBJ2-2,TRBV2,12,ASSSGGGTGELF
TRBJ1-3,TRBV7-2,11,ASSSSRGNTIY
TRBJ2-1,TRBV5-4,12,ASSWEGDYNEQF
TRBJ2-5,TRBV19,13,ASSTAGTLAETQY
TRBJ2-3,TRBV7-3,12,ASSRGGSSDTQY
TRBJ1-2,TRBV19,10,ASSRTSYGYT
TRBJ1-3,TRBV2,12,ASSEVASGNTIY
TRBJ2-1,TRBV5-1,12,ASSFSGGANEQF
TRBJ2-6,TRBV7-2,11,ASSPYVANVLT
TRBJ2-7,TRBV2,10,ASGGGSYEQY
TRBJ1-3,TRBV18,14,ASSPQQGASGNTIY
TRBJ1-1,TRBV6-1,11,ASSEVRGTEAF
TRBJ2-7,TRBV10-1,12,ASSDQGGTGEQY
TRBJ2-7,TRBV19,12,ASSTPGRPYEQY
TRBJ2-7,TRBV7-7,13,ASSPGQGPLHEQY
TRBJ1-6,TRBV6-6,13,ASSGDRGSSSPLH
TRBJ2-7,TRBV10-3,13,AISPGTATSYEQY
TRBJ2-1,TRBV6-1,10,ASSEEAWEQF
TRBJ2-3,TRBV6-5,14,ASSYRGGPSTDTQY
TRBJ2-3,TRBV6-1,13,ASSVAGGPLDTQY
TRBJ1-1,TRBV11-2,12,ASSFFGMNTEAF
TRBJ2-3,TRBV5-1,10,ASSSRWATQY
TRBJ2-5,TRBV5-4,12,ASRLAGGSETQY
TRBJ2-5,TRBV14,17,ASSGPTRTSGGAAETQY
TRBJ2-5,TRBV11-2,12,ASSLWGVQETQY
TRBJ1-3,TRBV19,13,ASSPTDSSGNTIY
TRBJ1-6,TRBV10-3,12,AISPGGPNAPLH
TRBJ1-2,TRBV9,13,ASTGGGLANYGYT